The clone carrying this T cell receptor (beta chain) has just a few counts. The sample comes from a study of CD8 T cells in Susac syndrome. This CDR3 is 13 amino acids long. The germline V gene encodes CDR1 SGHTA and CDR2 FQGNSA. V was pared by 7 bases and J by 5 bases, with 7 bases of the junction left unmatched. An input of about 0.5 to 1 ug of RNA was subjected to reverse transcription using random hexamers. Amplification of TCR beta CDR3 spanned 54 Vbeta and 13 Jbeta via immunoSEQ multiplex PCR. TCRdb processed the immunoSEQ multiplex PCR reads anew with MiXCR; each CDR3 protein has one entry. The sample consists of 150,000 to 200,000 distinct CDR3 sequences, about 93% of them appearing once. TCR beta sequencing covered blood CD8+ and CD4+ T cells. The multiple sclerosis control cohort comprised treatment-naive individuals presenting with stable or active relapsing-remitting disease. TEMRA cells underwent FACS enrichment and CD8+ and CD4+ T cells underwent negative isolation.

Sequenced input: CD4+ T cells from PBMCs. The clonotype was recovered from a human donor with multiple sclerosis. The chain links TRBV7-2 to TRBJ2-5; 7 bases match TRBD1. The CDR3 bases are TGTGCCAGCACCTACAGGGGTCAGGAGACCCAGTACTTC. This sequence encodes CASTYRGQETQYF.